This record looks at one T cell receptor beta chain sequence and its context. Its antigen is not yet known. Base quality data are lacking; no much larger clone is found one base away. This specimen belongs to a study of cytotoxic CD8 clonotypes in ibrutinib-treated CLL (dated by TCRdb to about 2021). Describing the broader study: The cohort included some 14 treatment-naive and about a dozen relapsed/refractory patients; around 17 were IGHV unmutated. Samples at response were collected after a median of about 11 months of treatment, with a range of 6 to 36 months. Cryopreserved peripheral blood mononuclear cells were obtained before treatment, at response, and at either sustained remission or disease progression. Responses were partial in roughly 24 patients and complete in 2; after median 68 months follow-up, 14 stayed in remission and 12 progressed. An average of about 250,000 productive templates and 94,082 productive rearrangements was obtained per sample. All remission and progressive disease samples were collected while patients were still receiving ibrutinib. Of the approximately 90 participants in the trial, roughly 26 had longitudinal samples available.

The sample's time point, from its label and the paper: about 11 months on ibrutinib. For TCR beta library preparation, around 2.2 micrograms of genomic DNA was extracted from cryopreserved PBMCs. Longitudinal blood samples from CLL patients on ibrutinib monotherapy were analyzed using high-throughput TCR beta sequencing. The patients took part in an open-label, single-center phase 2 trial of ibrutinib monotherapy. On a MiSeq, deep resolution sequencing aimed for a depth between 1 in 1 million and 1 in 200,000 T cells, with each clonotype covered 10x on average. The immunoSEQ hsTCRB Kit was used to generate TCR beta libraries. The source study handled its data this way. Data were analyzed with ImmunoSEQ Data Assistant and ImmunoSEQ Analyzer, with V, D and J genes assigned per IMGT definitions. Clonality, which ranges from 0 to 1, was calculated as one minus the normalized Shannon entropy of productive rearrangement frequencies. Only overrepresented clonotypes making up at least 0.05% of the repertoire of each patient were included in the public clonotype analysis. Repertoires from some 13 age-matched healthy donors in immuneACCESS were used as clonality controls. Entries here come from immuneACCESS through TCRdb and include only in-frame sequences with V and J called. Some clones fail to appear in such tables; in the studies checked, an unresolved V gene covers under half of the shortfall, and the cause of the remainder is unknown. V and J calls and clone size are given by that table; D and trimming were obtained from the DNA. Across this sample there are 200,000 to 250,000 clones, with 79% seen only once. The ten most abundant clones make up 9.5% to 12% of the sample.

The CDR3 contains 13 residues, cysteine and phenylalanine counted. The kept DNA is CDR3 alone, 39 bases in frame from the first base. Based on the germline V gene, the CDR1 and CDR2 sequences are MNHNS and SASEGT. Deletion took 6 bases off V and 4 bases off J, with a span of 9 bases between the germline ends. Overall study outcomes, separate from this receptor: Baseline clonality exceeded that of age-matched healthy donors and correlated strongly with circulating CD8+ T-cell counts. Clonality rose at ibrutinib response, remained stable during sustained remission, and dropped back toward baseline at progression. Public clonotypes were found to be uncommon and were observed to contract or remain stable during treatment; the increase in clonality was shown to reflect expansion of private clonotypes at ibrutinib response. Sustained-remission and progressing patients did not have matched sampling times, and lymph node repertoires were not examined.

The sequences come from PBMCs, collected after 12 months of ibrutinib treatment. The V and J segments used are TRBV6-1 and TRBJ2-2; the D call is tentative, TRBD1 or TRBD2, as each matches 6 bases. This clonotype originated in a human donor with chronic lymphocytic leukemia. The CDR3 corresponds to CASRGGLTGELFF. The DNA sequence is given as TGTGCCAGCAGGGGGGGCCTCACCGGGGAGCTGTTTTTT.